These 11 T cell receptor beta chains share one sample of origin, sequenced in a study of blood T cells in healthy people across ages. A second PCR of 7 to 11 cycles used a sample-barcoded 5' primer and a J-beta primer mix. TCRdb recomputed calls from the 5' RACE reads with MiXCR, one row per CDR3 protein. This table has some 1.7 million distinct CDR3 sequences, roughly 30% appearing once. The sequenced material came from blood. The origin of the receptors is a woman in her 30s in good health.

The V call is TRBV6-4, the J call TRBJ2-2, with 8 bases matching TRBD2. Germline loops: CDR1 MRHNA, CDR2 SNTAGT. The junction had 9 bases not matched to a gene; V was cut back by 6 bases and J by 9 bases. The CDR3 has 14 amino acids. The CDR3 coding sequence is TGTGCCAGCAGGACTAGCGCGGGCGGAAGGGAGCTGTTTTTT. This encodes CASRTSAGGRELFF.

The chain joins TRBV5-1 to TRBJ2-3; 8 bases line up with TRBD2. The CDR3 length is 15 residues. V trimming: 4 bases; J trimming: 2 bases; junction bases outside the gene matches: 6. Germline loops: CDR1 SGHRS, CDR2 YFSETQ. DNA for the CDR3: TGCGCCAGCAGCAAAGCGGGGGACCCCACAGATACGCAGTATTTT. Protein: CASSKAGDPTDTQYF.

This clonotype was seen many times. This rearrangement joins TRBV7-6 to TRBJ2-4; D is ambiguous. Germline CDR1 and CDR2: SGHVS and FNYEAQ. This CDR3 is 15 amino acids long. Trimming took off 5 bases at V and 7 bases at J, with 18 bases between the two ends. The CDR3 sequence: CASSRIVVGSNIQYF. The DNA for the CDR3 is TGTGCCAGCAGCCGGATCGTGGTGGGCAGTAACATTCAGTACTTC.

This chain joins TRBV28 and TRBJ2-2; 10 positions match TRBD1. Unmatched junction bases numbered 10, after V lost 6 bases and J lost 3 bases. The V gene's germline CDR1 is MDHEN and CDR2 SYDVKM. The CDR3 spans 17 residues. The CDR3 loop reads CASSDNPGQGDTGELFF. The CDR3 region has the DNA TGTGCCAGCAGCGACAACCCCGGACAGGGGGACACCGGGGAGCTGTTTTTT.

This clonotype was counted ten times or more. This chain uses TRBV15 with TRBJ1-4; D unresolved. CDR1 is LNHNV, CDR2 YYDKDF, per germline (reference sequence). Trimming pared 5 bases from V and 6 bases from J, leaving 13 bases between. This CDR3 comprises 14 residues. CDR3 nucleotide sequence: TGTGCCACCAGCTCCAGCATCGGACATGAAAAACTGTTTTTT. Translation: CATSSSIGHEKLFF.

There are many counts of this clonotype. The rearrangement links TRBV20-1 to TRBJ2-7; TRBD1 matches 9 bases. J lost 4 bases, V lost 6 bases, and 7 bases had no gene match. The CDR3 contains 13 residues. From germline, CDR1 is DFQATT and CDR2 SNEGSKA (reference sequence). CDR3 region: CSARGDRDYEQYF. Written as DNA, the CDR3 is TGCAGTGCCAGGGGGGACAGGGATTACGAGCAGTACTTC.

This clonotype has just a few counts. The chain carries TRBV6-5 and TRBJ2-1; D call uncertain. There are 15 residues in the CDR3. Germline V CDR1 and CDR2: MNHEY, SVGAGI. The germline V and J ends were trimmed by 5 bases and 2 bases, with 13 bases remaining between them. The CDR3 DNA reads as TGTGCCAGCAGTGTGGTCCTAAGTACCTACAATGAGCAGTTCTTC. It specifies CASSVVLSTYNEQFF.

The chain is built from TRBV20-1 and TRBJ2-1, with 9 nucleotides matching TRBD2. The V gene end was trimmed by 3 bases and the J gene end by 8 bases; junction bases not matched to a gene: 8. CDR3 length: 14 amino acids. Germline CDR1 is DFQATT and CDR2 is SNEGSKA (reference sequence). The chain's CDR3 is CSASWRGGLDEQFF. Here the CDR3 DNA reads TGCAGTGCTAGCTGGCGGGGGGGCCTAGATGAGCAGTTCTTC.

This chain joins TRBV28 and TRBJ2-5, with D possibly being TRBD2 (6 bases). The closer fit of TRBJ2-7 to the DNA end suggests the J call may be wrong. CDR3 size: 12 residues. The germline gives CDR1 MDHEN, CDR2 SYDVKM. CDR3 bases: TGTGCCAGCAGTCTCAGACTAGTCGAGCAGTACTTC. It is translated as CASSLRLVEQYF.

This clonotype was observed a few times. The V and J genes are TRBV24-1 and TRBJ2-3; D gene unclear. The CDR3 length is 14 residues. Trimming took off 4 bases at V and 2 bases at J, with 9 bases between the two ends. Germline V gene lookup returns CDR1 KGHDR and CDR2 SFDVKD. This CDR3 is CATSDSAATDTQYF. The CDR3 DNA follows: TGTGCCACCAGTGACTCGGCGGCCACAGATACGCAGTATTTT.

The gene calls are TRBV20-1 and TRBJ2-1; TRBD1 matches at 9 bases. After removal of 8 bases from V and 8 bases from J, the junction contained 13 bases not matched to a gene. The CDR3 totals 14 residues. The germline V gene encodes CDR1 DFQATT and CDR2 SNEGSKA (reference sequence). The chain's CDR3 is CSTYPGQGTHEQFF. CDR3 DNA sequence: TGCAGTACCTACCCGGGACAGGGCACCCATGAGCAGTTCTTC.